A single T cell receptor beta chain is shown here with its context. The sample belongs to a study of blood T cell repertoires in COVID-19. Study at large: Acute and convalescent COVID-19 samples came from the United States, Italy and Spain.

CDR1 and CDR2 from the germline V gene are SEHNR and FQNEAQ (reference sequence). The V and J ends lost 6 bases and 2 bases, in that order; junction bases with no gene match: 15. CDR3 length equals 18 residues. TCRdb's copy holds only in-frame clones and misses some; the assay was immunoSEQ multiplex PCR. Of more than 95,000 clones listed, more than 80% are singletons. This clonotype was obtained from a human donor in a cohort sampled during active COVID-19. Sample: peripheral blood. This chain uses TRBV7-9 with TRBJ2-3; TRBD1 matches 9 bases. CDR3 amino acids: CASSSSPGTGTYTDTQYF. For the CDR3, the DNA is TGTGCCAGCAGTTCCTCTCCCGGGACAGGGACTTACACAGATACGCAGTATTTT. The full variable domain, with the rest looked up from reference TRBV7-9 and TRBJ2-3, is DTGVSQNPRHKITKRGQNVTFRCDPISEHNRLYWYRQTLGQGPEFLTYFQNEAQLEKSRLLSDRFSAERPKGSFSTLEIQRTEQGDSAMYLCASSSSPGTGTYTDTQYFGPGTRLTVL.